This T cell receptor (beta chain) came from a study of T cells in localized non-small cell lung cancer. General study results and limits: A denser population of T cells in blood accompanied longer overall survival. Appearance in adjacent lung was seen for a median around 58 of the top 100 tumor clones. A single tumor region was sequenced, leaving heterogeneity possible.

Points on this clone: Its antigen remains unknown.

Measured with immunoSEQ multiplex PCR; TCRdb has only the in-frame clones, and not every one. This table has roughly 38,000 clones, roughly 88% appearing once. V shed 4 bases and J 3 bases; nucleotides not matched to a gene: 9. This CDR3 comprises 15 residues. Germline V gene sequence: CDR1 SGDLS, CDR2 YYNGEE. This chain joins TRBV9 and TRBJ1-2, with TRBD1 matching 7 bases. The specimen comprised peripheral blood mononuclear cells, sampled before any cancer treatment. The TCR sequence derives from a male donor aged 60 or older with stage II lung adenocarcinoma. The CDR3: CASSPSTGIDYGYTF. CDR3 coding DNA: TGTGCCAGCAGCCCTTCGACAGGGATTGACTATGGCTACACCTTC.